Listed below are T cell receptor beta chains from one sample, sequenced in a study of regulatory T cells in long-lasting Graves disease. One entry per CDR3 protein results from TCRdb running MiXCR on the multiplex PCR reads. This table holds 700,000 or so distinct CDR3 sequences, approximately 29% found once. Source: peripheral blood mononuclear cells (PBMCs), taken when the disease was refractory, from a patient treated with antithyroid drugs. Source of these receptors: a female donor with Graves disease. The CDR3 runs from the conserved cysteine through the conserved F or W. A D gene is named only where the DNA matches it firmly. Expanded clones are given a class, and other clones once, few, many or no size at all.

d_call	v_call	clone_size	j_call	cdr3_nt	cdr3_aa
.	TRBV15	few	TRBJ1-5	TGTGCCACCAGCATACGTAGCGGCGGACAGCCCCAGCATTTT	CATSIRSGGQPQHF
.	TRBV3-1	.	TRBJ1-1	TGTGCCAGCAGCCAAATAACAGGGCACACTGAAGCTTTCTTT	CASSQITGHTEAFF
.	TRBV14	.	TRBJ2-5	TGTGCCAGCAGCCATATAATCAACAGGGTATTAGAGACCCAGTACTTC	CASSHIINRVLETQYF
.	TRBV2	many	TRBJ1-1	TGTGCCAGCAGGATGGGGGGTGGGGGAACTGAAGCTTTCTTT	CASRMGGGGTEAFF
TRBD2	TRBV5-1	many	TRBJ2-7	TGTGCCAGCAGCTTACGGCTAGCGGGAGGCGAGCAGTACTTC	CASSLRLAGGEQYF
.	TRBV6-4	.	TRBJ1-2	TGTGCCAGCGCCACGTCCTATGGCTACACCTTC	CASATSYGYTF
TRBD1	TRBV20-1	few	TRBJ1-6	TGCAGTGCTAGAGTTGACAGGGGTAGTTCACCCCTCCACTTT	CSARVDRGSSPLHF
.	TRBV9	.	TRBJ1-1	TGTGCCAGCAGCGTAGTGGACAGCGCCTGGGAAGCTTTCTTT	CASSVVDSAWEAFF
.	TRBV11-2	.	TRBJ1-2	TGTGCCAGCAGCCTTAGAAGGGGTTTCGGCTATGGCTACACCTTC	CASSLRRGFGYGYTF
.	TRBV10-3	.	TRBJ2-5	TGTGCCATCAGTGGCGAGTACCAAGAGACCCAGTACTTC	CAISGEYQETQYF
.	TRBV29-1	.	TRBJ1-1	TGCAGCGTCAGGGGTGGACACGGAGAGAAGCCGGAAGCTTTCTTT	CSVRGGHGEKPEAFF
.	TRBV7-2	.	TRBJ1-3	TGTGCCAGCAGCTTAGCAGAGACGGCTGGAAACACCATATATTTT	CASSLAETAGNTIYF
.	TRBV28	.	TRBJ1-3	TGTGCCAGCAGTTTATGGAGGGCAGGTGGAAACACCATATATTTT	CASSLWRAGGNTIYF
.	TRBV12-3/TRBV12-4	.	TRBJ1-2	TGTGCCAGCACCCGGAGAGGGGCCGGGACCAACTATGGCTACACCTTC	CASTRRGAGTNYGYTF
.	TRBV27	.	TRBJ1-1	TGTGCCAGCCGACTTCTAGGGGGGAACACTGAAGCTTTCTTT	CASRLLGGNTEAFF